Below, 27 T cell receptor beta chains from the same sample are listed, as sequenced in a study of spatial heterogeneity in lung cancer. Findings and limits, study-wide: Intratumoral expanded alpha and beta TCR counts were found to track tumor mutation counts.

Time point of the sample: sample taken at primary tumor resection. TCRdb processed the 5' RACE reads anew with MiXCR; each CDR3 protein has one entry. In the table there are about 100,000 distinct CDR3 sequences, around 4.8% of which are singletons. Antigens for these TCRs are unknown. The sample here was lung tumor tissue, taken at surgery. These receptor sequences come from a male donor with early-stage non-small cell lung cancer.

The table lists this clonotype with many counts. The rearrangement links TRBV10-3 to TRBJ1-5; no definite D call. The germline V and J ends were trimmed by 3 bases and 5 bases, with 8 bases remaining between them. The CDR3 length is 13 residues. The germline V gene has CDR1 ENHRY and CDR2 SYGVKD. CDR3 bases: TGTGCCATCAGTGATACCGGCTATCAGCCCCAGCATTTT. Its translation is CAISDTGYQPQHF.

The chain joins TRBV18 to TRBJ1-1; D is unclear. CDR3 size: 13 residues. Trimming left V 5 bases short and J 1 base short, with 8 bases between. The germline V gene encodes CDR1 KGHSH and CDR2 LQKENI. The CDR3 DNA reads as TGTGCCAGCTCATTTGTCGAGAACACTGAAGCTTTCTTT. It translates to CASSFVENTEAFF. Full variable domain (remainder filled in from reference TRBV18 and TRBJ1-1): NAGVMQNPRHLVRRRGQEARLRCSPMKGHSHVYWYRQLPEEGLKFMVYLQKENIIDESGMPKERFSAEFPKEGPSILRIQQVVRGDSAAYFCASSFVENTEAFFGQGTRLTVV.

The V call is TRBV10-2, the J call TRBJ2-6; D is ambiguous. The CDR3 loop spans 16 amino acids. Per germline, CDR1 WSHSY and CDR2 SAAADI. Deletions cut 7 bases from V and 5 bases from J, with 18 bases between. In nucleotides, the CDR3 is TGCGCCAGCACCGACCCGGGTACAATCCGGGCCAACGTCCTGACTTTC. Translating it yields CASTDPGTIRANVLTF.

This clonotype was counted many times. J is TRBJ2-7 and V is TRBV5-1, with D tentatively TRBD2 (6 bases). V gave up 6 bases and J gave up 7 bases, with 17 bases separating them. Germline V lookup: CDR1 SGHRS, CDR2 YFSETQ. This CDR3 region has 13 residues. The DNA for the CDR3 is TGCGCCAGCACCGACTTGCGGGGTAAGGAGCAGTACTTC. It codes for CASTDLRGKEQYF.

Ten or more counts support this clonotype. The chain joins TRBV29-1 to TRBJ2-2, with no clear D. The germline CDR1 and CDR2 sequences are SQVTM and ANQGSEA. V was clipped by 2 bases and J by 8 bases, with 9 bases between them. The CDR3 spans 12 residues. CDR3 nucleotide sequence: TGCAGCGTTGAACTCACCGGTGGGGAGCTGTTTTTT. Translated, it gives CSVELTGGELFF.

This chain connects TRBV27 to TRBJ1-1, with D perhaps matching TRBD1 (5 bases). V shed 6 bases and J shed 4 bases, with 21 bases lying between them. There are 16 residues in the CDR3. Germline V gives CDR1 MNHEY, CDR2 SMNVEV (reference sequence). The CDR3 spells CASSPPFTGVGTEAFF. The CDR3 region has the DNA TGTGCCAGCAGCCCCCCTTTTACGGGGGTAGGCACTGAAGCTTTCTTT.

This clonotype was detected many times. CDR3 region: CASSYRGQDPGANVLTF. CDR3 nucleotides: TGTGCCAGCAGTTACAGGGGACAGGACCCTGGGGCCAACGTCCTGACTTTC. This chain joins TRBV6-6 and TRBJ2-6; 8 bases fit TRBD1. Germline lookup yields CDR1 MNHNY and CDR2 SVGAGI (reference sequence). The CDR3 spans 17 residues. J gave up 2 bases and V 2 bases, and 5 bases lay outside the gene matches.

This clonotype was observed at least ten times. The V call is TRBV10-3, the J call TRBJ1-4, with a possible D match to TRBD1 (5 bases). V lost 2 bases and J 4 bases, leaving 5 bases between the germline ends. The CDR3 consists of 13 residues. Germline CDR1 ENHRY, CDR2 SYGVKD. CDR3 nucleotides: TGTGCCATCAGTGAGAGGGGTAATGAAAAACTGTTTTTT. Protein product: CAISERGNEKLFF.

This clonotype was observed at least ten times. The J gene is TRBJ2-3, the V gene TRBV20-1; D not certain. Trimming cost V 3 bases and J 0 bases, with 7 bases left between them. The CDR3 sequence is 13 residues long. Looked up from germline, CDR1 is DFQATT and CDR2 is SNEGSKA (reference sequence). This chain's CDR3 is CSARLFSTDTQYF. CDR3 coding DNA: TGCAGTGCTAGGTTATTTAGCACAGATACGCAGTATTTT.

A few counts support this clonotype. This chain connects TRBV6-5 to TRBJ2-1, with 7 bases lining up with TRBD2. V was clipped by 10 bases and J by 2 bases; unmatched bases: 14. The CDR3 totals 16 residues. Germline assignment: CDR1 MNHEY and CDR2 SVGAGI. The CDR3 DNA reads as TGTGCCACCAACCCCACGCGGGAGAAAGCCTACAATGAGCAGTTCTTC. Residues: CATNPTREKAYNEQFF.

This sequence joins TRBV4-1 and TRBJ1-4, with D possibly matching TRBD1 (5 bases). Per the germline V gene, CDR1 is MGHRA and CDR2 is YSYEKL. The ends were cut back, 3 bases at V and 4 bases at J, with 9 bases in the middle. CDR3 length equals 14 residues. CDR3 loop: CASSHGALNEKLFF. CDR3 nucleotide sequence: TGCGCCAGCAGCCATGGGGCACTTAATGAAAAACTGTTTTTT.

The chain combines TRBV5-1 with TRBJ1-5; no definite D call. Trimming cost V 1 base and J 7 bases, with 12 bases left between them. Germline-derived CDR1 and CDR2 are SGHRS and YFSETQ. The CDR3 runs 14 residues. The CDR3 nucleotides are TGCGCCAGCAGCTTGTTGGGTGTGGGACAGCCCCAGCATTTT. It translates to CASSLLGVGQPQHF.

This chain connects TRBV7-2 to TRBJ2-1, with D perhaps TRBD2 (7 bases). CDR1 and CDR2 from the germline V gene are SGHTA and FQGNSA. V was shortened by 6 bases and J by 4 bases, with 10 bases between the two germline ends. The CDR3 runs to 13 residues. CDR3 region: CASSRGAYNEQFF. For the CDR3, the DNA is TGTGCCAGCAGTCGGGGGGCATACAATGAGCAGTTCTTC.

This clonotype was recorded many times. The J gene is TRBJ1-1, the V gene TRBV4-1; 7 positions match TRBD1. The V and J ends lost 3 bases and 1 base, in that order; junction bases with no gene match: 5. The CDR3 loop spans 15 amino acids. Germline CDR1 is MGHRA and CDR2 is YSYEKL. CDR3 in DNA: TGCGCCAGCAGCCAGGTCAGGGGGAGGAACACTGAAGCTTTCTTT. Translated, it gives CASSQVRGRNTEAFF.

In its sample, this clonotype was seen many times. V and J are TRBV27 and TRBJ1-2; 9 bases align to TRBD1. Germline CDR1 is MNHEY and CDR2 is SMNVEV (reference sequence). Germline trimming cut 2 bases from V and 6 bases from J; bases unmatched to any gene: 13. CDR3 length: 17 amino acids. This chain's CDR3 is CASSLDPRTGVLDGYTF. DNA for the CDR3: TGTGCCAGCAGTTTAGATCCCCGGACAGGGGTGTTGGATGGCTACACCTTC.

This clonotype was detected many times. This CDR3 reads CSAREGTSADQYF. The CDR3 region has the DNA TGCAGTGCTAGGGAGGGGACTAGCGCAGACCAGTACTTC. J is TRBJ2-5 and V is TRBV20-1; 10 nucleotides agree with TRBD2. The junction had 8 bases not matched to a gene; V was cut back by 3 bases and J by 10 bases. The germline gives CDR1 DFQATT, CDR2 SNEGSKA (reference sequence). The CDR3 runs to 13 residues.

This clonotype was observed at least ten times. CDR3 bases: TGTGCCAGCAGTGAGATCACTGAAGCTTTCTTT. Translating it yields CASSEITEAFF. The V and J genes are TRBV25-1 and TRBJ1-1; D is unresolved. Germline CDR1 and CDR2: MGHDK and SYGVNS. The CDR3 has 11 residues. V lost 3 bases, J lost 4 bases, and 3 bases lay in between.

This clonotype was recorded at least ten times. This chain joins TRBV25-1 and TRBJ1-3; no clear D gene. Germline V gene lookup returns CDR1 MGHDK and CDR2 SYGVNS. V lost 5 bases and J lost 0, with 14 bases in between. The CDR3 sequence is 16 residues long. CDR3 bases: TGTGCCAGCAGTCCGCGATTCGTCGTCTCTGGAAACACCATATATTTT. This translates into CASSPRFVVSGNTIYF.

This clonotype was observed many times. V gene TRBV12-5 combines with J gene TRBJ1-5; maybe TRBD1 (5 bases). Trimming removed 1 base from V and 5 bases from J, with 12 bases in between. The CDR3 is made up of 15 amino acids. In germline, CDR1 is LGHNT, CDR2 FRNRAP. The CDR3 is CASGLGQLGDQPQHF. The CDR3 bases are TGTGCTAGTGGTTTGGGTCAGTTGGGGGATCAGCCCCAGCATTTT. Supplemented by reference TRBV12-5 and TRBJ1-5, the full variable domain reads DARVTQTPRHKVTEMGQEVTMRCQPILGHNTVFWYRQTMMQGLELLAYFRNRAPLDDSGMPKDRFSAEMPDATLATLKIQPSEPRDSAVYFCASGLGQLGDQPQHFGDGTRLSIL.

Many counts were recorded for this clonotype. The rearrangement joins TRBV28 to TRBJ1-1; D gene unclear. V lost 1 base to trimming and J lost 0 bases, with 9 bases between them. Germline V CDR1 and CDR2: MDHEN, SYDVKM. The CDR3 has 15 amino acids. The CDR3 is CASSLSLNLNTEAFF. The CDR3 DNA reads TGTGCCAGCAGTTTATCTCTAAATTTGAACACTGAAGCTTTCTTT. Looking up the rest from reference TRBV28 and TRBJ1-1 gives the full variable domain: DVKVTQSSRYLVKRTGEKVFLECVQDMDHENMFWYRQDPGLGLRLIYFSYDVKMKEKGDIPEGYSVSREKKERFSLILESASTNQTSMYLCASSLSLNLNTEAFFGQGTRLTVV.

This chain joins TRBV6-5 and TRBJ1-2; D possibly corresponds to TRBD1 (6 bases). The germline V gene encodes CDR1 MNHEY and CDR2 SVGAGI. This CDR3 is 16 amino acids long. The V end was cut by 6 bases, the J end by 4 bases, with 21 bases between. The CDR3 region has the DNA TGTGCCAGCAGCAAACTTACTTCGACAGGACTCTATGGCTACACCTTC. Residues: CASSKLTSTGLYGYTF.

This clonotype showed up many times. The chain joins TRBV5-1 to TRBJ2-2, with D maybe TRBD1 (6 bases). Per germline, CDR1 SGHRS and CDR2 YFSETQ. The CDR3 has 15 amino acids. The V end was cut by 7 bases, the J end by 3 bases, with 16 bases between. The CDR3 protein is CASAKDRTDTGELFF. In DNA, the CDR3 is TGCGCCAGCGCCAAGGACAGAACTGACACCGGGGAGCTGTTTTTT.

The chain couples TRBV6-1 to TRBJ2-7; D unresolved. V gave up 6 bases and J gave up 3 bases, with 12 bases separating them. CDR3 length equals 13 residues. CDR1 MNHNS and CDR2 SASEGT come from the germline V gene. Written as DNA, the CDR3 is TGTGCCAGCAGCCCTATTACAGACTACGAGCAGTACTTC. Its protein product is CASSPITDYEQYF.

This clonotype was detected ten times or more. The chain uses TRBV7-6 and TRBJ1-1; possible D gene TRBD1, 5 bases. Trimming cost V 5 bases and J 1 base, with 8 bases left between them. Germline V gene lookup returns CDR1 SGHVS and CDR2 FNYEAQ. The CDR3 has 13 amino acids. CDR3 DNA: TGTGCCAGCAGCAAGGGGTGGAACACTGAAGCTTTCTTT. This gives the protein CASSKGWNTEAFF.

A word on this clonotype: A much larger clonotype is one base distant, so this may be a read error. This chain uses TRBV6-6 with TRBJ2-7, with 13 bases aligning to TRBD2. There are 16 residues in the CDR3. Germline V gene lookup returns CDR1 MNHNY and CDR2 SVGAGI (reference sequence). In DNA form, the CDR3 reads TGTGCCAGCAGATGGACTAGCGGGAGAGACTCCTACGTGCAGTACTTC. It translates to CASRWTSGRDSYVQYF.

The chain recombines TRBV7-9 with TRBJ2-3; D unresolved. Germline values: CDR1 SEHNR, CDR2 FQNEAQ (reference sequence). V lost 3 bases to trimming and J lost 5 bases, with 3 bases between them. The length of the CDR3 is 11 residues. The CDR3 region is CASSFQDTQYF. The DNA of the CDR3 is TGTGCCAGCAGCTTCCAAGATACGCAGTATTTT.

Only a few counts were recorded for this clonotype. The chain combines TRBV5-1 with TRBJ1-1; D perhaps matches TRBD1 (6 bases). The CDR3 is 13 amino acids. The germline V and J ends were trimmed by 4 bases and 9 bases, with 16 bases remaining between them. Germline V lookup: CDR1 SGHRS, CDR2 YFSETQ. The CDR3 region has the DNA TGCGCCAGCAGCCTTTTAGCCCGGGACAAAGCTTTCTTT. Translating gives CASSLLARDKAFF.